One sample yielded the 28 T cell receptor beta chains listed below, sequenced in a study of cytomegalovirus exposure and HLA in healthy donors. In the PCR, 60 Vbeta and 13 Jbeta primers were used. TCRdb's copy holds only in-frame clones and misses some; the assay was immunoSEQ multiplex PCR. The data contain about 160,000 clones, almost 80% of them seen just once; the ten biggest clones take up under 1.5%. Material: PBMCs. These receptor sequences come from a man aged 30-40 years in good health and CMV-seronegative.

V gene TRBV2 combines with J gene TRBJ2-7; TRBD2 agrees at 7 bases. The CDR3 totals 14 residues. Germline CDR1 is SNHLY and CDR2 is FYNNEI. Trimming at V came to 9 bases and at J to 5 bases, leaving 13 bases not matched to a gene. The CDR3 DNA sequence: TGTGCCAGAGCAGTAGGGAACGCGGGGGACGAGCAGTACTTC. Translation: CARAVGNAGDEQYF.

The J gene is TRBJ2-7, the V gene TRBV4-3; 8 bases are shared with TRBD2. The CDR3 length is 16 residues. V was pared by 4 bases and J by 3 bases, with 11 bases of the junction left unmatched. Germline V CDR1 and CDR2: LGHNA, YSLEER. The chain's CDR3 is CASSPAGGDYHYEQYF. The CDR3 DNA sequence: TGCGCCAGCAGCCCAGCCGGGGGGGACTACCACTACGAGCAGTACTTC.

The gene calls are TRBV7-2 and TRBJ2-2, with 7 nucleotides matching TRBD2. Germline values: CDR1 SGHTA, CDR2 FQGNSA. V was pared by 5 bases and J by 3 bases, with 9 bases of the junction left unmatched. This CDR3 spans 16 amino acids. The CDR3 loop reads CASSPYGLVDTGELFF. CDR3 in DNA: TGTGCCAGCAGCCCCTACGGACTAGTCGACACCGGGGAGCTGTTTTTT.

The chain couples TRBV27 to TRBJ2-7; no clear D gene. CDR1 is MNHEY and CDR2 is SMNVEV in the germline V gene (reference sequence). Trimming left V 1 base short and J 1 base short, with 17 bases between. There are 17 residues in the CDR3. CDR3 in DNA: TGTGCCAGCAGTTTATTCGGCACACGTGGCAGGTCCTACGAGCAGTACTTC. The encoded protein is CASSLFGTRGRSYEQYF.

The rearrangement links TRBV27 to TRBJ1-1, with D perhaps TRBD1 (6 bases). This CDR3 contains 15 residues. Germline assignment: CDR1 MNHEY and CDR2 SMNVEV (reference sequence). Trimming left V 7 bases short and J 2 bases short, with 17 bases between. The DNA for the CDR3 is TGTGCCAGCACACATAGGGCAGGGGAAAACACTGAAGCTTTCTTT. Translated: CASTHRAGENTEAFF.

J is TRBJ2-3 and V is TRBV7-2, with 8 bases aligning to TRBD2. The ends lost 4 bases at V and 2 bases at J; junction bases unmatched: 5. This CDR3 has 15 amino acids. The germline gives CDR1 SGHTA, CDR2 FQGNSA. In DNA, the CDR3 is TGTGCCAGCAGCTCGGGGGGGCGGGACACAGATACGCAGTATTTT. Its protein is CASSSGGRDTDTQYF.

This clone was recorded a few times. Written as DNA, the CDR3 is TGTGCCAGCAGCTTAGGTTCTGTCGCCTACAATGAGCAGTTCTTC. It yields the protein CASSLGSVAYNEQFF. This sequence joins TRBV7-9 and TRBJ2-1; no clear D. V lost 1 base and J lost 2, with 9 bases in between. This CDR3 is 15 amino acids long. Germline V gives CDR1 SEHNR, CDR2 FQNEAQ (reference sequence).

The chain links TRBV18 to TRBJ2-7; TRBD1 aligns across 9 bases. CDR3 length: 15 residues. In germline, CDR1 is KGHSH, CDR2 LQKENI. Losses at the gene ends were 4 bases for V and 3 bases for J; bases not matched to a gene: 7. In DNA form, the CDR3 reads TGTGCCAGCTCACATTCGGGACAGGGAATCTACGAGCAGTACTTC. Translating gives CASSHSGQGIYEQYF.

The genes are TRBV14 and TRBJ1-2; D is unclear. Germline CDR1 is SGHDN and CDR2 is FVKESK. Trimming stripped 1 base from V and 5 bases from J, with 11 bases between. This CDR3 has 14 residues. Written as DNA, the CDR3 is TGTGCCAGCAGCCAAGCCAACACCCCGTATGGCTACACCTTC. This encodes CASSQANTPYGYTF.

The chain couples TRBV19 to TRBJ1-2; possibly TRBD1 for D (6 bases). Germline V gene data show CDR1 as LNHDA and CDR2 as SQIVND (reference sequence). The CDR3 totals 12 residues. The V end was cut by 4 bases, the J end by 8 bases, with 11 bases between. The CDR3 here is CASSTPQGGYTF. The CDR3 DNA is TGTGCCAGTAGTACGCCCCAGGGGGGCTACACCTTC.

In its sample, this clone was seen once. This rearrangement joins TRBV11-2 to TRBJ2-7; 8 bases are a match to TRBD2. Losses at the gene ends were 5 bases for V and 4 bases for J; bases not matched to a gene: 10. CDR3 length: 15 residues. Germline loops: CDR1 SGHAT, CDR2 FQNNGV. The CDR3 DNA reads TGTGCCAGCAGCCCTGCCGGGACTAGGGCTTACGAGCAGTACTTC. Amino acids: CASSPAGTRAYEQYF.

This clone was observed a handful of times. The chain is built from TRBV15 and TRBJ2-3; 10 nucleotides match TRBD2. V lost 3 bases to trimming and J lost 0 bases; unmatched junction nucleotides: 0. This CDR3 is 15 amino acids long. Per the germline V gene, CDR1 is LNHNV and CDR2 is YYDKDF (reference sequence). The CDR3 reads CATSRTSGSTDTQYF. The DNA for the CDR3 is TGTGCCACCAGCAGGACTAGCGGGAGCACAGATACGCAGTATTTT.

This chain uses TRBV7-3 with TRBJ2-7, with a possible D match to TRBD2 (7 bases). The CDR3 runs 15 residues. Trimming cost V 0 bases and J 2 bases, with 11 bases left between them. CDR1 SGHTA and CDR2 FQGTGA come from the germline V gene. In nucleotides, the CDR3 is TGTGCCAGCAGCTTAACAGGGGGGGAAACCTACGAGCAGTACTTC. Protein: CASSLTGGETYEQYF.

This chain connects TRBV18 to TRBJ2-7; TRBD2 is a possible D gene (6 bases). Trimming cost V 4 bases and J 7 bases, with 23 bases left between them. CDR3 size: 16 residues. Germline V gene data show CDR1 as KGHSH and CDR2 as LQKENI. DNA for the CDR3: TGTGCCAGCTCACGGGTAGATACGGGACTCCGAAGTGAGCAGTACTTC. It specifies CASSRVDTGLRSEQYF.

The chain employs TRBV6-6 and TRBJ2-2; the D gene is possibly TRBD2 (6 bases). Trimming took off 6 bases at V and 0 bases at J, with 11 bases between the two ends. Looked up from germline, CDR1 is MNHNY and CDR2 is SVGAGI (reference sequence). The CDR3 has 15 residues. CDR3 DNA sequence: TGTGCCAGCAGAAGACGGGGGTCGAACACCGGGGAGCTGTTTTTT. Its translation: CASRRRGSNTGELFF.

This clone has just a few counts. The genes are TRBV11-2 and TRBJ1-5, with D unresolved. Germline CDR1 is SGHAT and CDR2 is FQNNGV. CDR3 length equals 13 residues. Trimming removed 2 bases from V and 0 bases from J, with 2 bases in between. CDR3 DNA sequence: TGTGCCAGCAGCTTATATAGCAATCAGCCCCAGCATTTT. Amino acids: CASSLYSNQPQHF.

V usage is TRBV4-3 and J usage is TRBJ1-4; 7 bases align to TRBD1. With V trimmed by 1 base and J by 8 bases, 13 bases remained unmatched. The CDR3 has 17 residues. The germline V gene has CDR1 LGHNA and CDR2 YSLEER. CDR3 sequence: CASSQVTDEGAGEKLFF. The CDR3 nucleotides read TGCGCCAGCAGCCAAGTAACTGATGAGGGGGCAGGGGAAAAACTGTTTTTT.

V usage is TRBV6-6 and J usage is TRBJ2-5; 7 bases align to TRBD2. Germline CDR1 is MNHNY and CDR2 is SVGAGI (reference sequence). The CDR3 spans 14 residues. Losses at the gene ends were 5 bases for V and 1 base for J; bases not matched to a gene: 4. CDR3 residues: CASSSGVLQETQYF. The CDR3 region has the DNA TGTGCCAGCAGTAGCGGGGTCCTCCAAGAGACCCAGTACTTC.

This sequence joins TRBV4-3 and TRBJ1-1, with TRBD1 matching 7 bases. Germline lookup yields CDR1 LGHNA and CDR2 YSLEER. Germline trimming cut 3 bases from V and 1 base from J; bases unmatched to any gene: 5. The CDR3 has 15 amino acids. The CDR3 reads CASSQADRENTEAFF. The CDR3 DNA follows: TGCGCCAGCAGCCAGGCTGACAGGGAGAACACTGAAGCTTTCTTT.

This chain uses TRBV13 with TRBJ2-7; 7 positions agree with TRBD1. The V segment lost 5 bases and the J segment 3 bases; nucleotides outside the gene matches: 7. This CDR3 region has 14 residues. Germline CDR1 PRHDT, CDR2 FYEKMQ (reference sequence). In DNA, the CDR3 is TGTGCCAGCAGCCCCTCCGGGACAGTCTACGAGCAGTACTTC. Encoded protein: CASSPSGTVYEQYF. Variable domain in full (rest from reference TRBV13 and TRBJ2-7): AAGVIQSPRHLIKEKRETATLKCYPIPRHDTVYWYQQGPGQDPQFLISFYEKMQSDKGSIPDRFSAQQFSDYHSELNMSSLELGDSALYFCASSPSGTVYEQYFGPGTRLTVT.

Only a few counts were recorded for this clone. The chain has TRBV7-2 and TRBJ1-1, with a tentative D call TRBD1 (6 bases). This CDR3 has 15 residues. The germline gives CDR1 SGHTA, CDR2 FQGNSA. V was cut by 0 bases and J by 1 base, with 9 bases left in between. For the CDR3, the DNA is TGTGCCAGCAGCTTAGCCAACAGGGCGAACACTGAAGCTTTCTTT. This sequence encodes CASSLANRANTEAFF. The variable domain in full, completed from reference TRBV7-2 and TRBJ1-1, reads GAGVSQSPSNKVTEKGKDVELRCDPISGHTALYWYRQSLGQGLEFLIYFQGNSAPDKSGLPSDRFSAERTGGSVSTLTIQRTQQEDSAVYLCASSLANRANTEAFFGQGTRLTVV.

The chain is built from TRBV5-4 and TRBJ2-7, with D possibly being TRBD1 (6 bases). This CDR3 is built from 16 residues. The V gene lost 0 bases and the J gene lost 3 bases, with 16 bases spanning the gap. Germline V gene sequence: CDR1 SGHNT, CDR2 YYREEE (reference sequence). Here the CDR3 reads CASSLAPGAPFYEQYF. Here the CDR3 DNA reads TGTGCCAGCAGCTTGGCCCCAGGGGCCCCCTTCTACGAGCAGTACTTC.

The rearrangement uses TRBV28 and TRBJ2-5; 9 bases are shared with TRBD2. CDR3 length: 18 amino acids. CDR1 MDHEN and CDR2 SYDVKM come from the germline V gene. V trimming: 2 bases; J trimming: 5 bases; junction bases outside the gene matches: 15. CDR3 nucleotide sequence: TGTGCCAGCAGTTTAAGAGGCGGGCGGGGGGGCCCTAGGGAGACCCAGTACTTC. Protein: CASSLRGGRGGPRETQYF.

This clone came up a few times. The CDR3 here is CASSYPTGASNQPQHF. As DNA, the CDR3 is TGTGCCAGCAGTTATCCGACAGGGGCGAGCAATCAGCCCCAGCATTTT. The gene calls are TRBV6-6 and TRBJ1-5, with 8 nucleotides matching TRBD1. The CDR3 loop spans 16 amino acids. J lost 1 base, V lost 3 bases, and 5 bases had no gene match. Germline loops: CDR1 MNHNY, CDR2 SVGAGI (reference sequence).

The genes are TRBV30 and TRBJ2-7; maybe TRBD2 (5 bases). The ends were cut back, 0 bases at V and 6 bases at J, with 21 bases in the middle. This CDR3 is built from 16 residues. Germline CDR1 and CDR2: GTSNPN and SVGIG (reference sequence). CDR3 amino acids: CAWSVSSGFYSTEQYF. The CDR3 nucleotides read TGTGCCTGGAGTGTAAGTTCGGGGTTCTACTCTACCGAGCAGTACTTC.

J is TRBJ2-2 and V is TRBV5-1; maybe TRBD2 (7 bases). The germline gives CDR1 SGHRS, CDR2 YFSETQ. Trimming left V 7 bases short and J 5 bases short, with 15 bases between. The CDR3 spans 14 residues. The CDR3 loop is CASGLGGATGELFF. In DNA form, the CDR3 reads TGCGCCAGCGGACTAGGGGGGGCGACCGGGGAGCTGTTTTTT.

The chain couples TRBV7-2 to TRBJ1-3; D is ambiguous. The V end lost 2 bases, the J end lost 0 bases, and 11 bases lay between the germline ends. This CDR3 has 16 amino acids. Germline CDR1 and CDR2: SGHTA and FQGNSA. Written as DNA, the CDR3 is TGTGCCAGCAGCTTACCTCCTTTGAGCTCTGGAAACACCATATATTTT. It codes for CASSLPPLSSGNTIYF. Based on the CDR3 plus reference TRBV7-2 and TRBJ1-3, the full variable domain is GAGVSQSPSNKVTEKGKDVELRCDPISGHTALYWYRQSLGQGLEFLIYFQGNSAPDKSGLPSDRFSAERTGGSVSTLTIQRTQQEDSAVYLCASSLPPLSSGNTIYFGEGSWLTVV.

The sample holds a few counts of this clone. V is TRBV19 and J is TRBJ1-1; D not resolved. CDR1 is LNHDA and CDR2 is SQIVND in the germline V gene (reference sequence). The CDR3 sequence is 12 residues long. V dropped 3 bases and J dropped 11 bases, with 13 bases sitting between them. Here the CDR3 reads CASSIGAREAFF. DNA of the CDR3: TGTGCCAGTAGTATTGGAGCCCGAGAGGCTTTCTTT.